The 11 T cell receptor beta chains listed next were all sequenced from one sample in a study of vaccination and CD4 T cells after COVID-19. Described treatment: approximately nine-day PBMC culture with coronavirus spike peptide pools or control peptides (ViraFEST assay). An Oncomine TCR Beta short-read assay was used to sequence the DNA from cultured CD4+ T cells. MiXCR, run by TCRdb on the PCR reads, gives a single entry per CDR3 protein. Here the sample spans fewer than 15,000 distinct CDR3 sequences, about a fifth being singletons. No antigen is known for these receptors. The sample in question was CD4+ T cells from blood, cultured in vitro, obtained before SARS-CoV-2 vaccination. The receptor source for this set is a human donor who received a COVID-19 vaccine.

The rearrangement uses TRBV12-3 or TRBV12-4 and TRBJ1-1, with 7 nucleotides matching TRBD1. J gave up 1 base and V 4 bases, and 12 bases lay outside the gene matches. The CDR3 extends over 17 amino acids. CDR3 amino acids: CASSSRGGRAENTEAFF. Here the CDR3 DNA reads TGTGCCAGCAGTTCAAGAGGGGGCAGGGCTGAGAACACTGAAGCTTTCTTT.

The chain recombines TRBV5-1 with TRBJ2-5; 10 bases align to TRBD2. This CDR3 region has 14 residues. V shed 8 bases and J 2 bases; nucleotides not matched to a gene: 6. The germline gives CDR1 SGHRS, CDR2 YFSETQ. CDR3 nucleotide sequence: TGCGCCAGTGAGAGGACTAGCGGACAAGAGACCCAGTACTTC. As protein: CASERTSGQETQYF.

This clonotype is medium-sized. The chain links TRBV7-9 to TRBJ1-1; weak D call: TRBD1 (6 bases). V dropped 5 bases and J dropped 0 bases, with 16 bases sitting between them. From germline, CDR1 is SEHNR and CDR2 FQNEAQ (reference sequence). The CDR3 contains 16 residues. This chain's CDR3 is CASSPEGGWVNTEAFF. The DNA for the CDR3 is TGTGCCAGCAGCCCCGAGGGGGGTTGGGTGAACACTGAAGCTTTCTTT.

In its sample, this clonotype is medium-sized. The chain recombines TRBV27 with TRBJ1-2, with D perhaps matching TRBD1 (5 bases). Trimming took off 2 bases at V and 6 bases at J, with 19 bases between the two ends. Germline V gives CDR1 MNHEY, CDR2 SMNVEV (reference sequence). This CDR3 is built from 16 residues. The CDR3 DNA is TGTGCCAGCAGTTTAAATTCCCTCTCGGGGGTAAATGGCTACACCTTC. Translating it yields CASSLNSLSGVNGYTF.

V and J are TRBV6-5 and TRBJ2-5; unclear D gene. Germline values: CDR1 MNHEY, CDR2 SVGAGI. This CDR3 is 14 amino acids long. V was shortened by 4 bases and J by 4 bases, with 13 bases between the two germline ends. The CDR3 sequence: CASSSVDGRETQYF. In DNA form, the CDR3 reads TGTGCCAGCAGTTCCGTCGACGGTCGAGAGACCCAGTACTTC.

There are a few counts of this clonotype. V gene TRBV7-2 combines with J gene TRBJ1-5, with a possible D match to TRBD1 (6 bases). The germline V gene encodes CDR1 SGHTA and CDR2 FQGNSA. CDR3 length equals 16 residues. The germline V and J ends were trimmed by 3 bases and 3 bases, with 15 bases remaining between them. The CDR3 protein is CASSLAETGDNQPQHF. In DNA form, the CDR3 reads TGTGCCAGCAGCTTGGCCGAGACAGGAGACAATCAGCCCCAGCATTTT.

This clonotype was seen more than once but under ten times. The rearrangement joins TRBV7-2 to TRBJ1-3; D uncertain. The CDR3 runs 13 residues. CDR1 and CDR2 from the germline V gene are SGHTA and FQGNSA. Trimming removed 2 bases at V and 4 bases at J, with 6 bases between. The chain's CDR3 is CASSLLWGNTIYF. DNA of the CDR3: TGTGCCAGCAGCTTACTCTGGGGAAACACCATATATTTT. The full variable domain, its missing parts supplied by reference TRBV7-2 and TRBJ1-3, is GAGVSQSPSNKVTEKGKDVELRCDPISGHTALYWYRQSLGQGLEFLIYFQGNSAPDKSGLPSDRFSAERTGGSVSTLTIQRTQQEDSAVYLCASSLLWGNTIYFGEGSWLTVV.

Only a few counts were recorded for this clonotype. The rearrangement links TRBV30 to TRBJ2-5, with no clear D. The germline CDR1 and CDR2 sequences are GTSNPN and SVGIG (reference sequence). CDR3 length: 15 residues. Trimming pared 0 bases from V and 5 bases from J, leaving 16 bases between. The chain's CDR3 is CAWSVGSRDGETQYF. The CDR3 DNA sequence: TGTGCCTGGAGTGTCGGTAGCCGCGACGGGGAGACCCAGTACTTC.

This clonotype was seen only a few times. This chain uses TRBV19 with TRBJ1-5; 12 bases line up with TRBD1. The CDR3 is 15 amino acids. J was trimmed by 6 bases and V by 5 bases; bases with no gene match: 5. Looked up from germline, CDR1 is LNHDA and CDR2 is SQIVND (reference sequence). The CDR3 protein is CASSFGTGGTQPQHF. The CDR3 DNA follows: TGTGCCAGTAGTTTCGGGACAGGGGGCACTCAGCCCCAGCATTTT.

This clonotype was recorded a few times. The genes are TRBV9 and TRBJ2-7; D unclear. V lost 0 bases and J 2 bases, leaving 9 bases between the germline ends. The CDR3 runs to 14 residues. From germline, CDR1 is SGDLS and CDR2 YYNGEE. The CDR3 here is CASSVDGAPYEQYF. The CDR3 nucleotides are TGTGCCAGCAGCGTAGACGGAGCCCCCTACGAGCAGTACTTC.

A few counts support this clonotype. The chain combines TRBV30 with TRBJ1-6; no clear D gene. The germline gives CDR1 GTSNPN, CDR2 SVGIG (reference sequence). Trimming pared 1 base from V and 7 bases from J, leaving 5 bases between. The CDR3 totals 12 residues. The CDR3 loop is CAWSAGNSPLHF. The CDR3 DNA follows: TGTGCCTGGAGTGCGGGGAATTCACCCCTCCACTTT.